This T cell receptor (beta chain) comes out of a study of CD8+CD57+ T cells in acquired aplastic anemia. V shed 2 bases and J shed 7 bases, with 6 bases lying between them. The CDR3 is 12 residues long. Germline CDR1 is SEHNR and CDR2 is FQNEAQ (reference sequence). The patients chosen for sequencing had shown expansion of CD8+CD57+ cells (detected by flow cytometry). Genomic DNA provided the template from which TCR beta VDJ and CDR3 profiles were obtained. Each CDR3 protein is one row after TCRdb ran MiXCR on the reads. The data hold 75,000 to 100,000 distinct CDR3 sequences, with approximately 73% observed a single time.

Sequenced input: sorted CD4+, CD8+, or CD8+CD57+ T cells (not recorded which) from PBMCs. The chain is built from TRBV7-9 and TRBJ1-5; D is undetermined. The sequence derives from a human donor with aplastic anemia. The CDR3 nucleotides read TGTGCCAGCAGCTTATACGACCAGCCCCAGCATTTT. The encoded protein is CASSLYDQPQHF.